The rows below give T cell receptor beta chains drawn from one sample of a study of cytomegalovirus exposure and HLA in healthy donors. Assay used: immunoSEQ multiplex PCR; TCRdb lists only in-frame clones, some missing. The sample shows about 96,000 clones, and around 3.6% sits with its ten largest clones. Material for sequencing was PBMCs. The origin of the receptors is a woman in her twenties or thirties in good health and CMV-seronegative. The conserved cysteine and the conserved F or W are not part of the CDR3 here.

v_call cdr3_aa
TRBV6-1 ASSSRTGGNEAF
TRBV5-1 ASSLSGSEIHEQY
TRBV11-3 ASSLFSGYEQY
TRBV25-1 ASSVGQGGGYT
TRBV5-5 ASSPRTSGTYYEQY
TRBV11-1 ASSFRRGNEQF
TRBV6-5 ASSPTGGFYEQY
TRBV27 ASYDRDRSDTQY
TRBV5-4 ASSFNTGMVETQY
TRBV5-5 ASSSRGLYEQY
TRBV2 ASRGDRNYGGYT
TRBV6-5 ASSTEGSEQF
TRBV5-1 ASRTGTGIDEQY
TRBV28 ASSTFSPDQY
TRBV11-3 ASSSGGWTEAF
TRBV29-1 SVGERPGANVLT
TRBV5-4 ASSLGAGTTNTGELF
TRBV4-1 ASGQGKGPQH
TRBV4-2 ASSQDRGWKAF
TRBV28 ASSPAGTGELF
TRBV7-3 ASSIPGGGTDTQY
TRBV28 ASSFRQGSNEKLF
TRBV13 ASSSTGGGDYGYT
TRBV9 ASSVGSPGRGNTIY